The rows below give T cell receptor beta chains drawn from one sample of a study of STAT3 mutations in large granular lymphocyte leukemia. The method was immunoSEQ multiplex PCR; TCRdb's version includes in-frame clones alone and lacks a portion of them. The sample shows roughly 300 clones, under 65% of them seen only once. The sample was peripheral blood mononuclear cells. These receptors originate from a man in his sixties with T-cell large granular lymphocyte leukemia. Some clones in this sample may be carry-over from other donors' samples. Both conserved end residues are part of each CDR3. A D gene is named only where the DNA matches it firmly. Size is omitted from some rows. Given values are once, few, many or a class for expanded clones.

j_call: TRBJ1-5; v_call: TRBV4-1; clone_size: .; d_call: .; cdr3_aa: CASSQGRAGGSNQPQHF; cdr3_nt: TGCGCCAGCAGCCAAGGGAGGGCGGGGGGCAGTAATCAGCCCCAGCATTTT
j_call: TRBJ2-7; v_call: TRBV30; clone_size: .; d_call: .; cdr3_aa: CAWSPGGGQPYEQYF; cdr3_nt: TGTGCCTGGAGTCCTGGAGGGGGCCAACCCTACGAGCAGTACTTC
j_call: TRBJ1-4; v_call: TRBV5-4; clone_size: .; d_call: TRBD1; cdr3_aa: CASSPGQGGDEKLFF; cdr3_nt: TGTGCCAGCAGCCCAGGACAGGGGGGTGATGAAAAACTGTTTTTT
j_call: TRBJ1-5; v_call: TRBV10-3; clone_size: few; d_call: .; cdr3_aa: CATHPGQQESNQPQHF; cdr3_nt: TGTGCCACCCATCCGGGGCAGCAAGAAAGCAATCAGCCCCAGCATTTT
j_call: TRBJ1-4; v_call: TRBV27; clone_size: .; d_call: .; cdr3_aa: CASSEEGGEKLFF; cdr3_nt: TGTGCCAGCAGTGAAGAGGGTGGAGAAAAACTGTTTTTT
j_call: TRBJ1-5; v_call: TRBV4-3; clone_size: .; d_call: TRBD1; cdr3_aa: CASSPVWTGGGNQPQHF; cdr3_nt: TGCGCCAGCAGCCCCGTCTGGACAGGGGGCGGCAATCAGCCCCAGCATTTT
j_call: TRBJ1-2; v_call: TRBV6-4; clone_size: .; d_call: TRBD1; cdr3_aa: CASSPGTGRINYGYTF; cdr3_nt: TGTGCCAGCAGCCCCGGGACAGGGCGAATAAACTATGGCTACACCTTC
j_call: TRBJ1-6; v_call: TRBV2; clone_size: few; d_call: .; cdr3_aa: CASSEKQNYNSPLHF; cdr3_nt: TGTGCCAGCAGTGAGAAGCAGAACTATAATTCACCCCTCCACTTT
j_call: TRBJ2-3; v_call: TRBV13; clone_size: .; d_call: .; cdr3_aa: CASSLDNTQYF; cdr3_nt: TGTGCCAGCAGCTTGGATAATACGCAGTATTTT
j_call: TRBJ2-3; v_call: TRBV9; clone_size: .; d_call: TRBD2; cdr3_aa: CASSDVGSGGTDTQYF; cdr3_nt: TGTGCCAGCAGCGACGTTGGTAGCGGGGGAACAGATACGCAGTATTTT
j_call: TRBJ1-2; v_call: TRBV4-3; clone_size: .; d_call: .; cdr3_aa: CASSQDRTSYGYTF; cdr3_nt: TGCGCCAGCAGCCAAGATCGGACCTCCTATGGCTACACCTTC
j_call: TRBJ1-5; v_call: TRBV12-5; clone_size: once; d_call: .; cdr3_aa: CASGLGQWGNQPQHF; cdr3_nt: TGTGCTAGTGGTTTAGGGCAGTGGGGCAATCAGCCCCAGCATTTT
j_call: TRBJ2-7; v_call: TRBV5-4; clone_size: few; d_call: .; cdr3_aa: CASSLTQGAYEQYF; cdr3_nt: TGTGCCAGCAGCTTGACACAGGGTGCCTACGAGCAGTACTTC
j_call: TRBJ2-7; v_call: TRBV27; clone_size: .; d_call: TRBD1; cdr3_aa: CASRPTDRGKYEQYF; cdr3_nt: TGTGCCAGCAGGCCAACGGACAGGGGGAAATACGAGCAGTACTTC
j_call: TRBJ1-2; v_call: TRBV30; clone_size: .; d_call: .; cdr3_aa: CAWSGAPVVYTF; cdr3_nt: TGTGCCTGGAGTGGGGCCCCAGTTGTCTACACCTTC
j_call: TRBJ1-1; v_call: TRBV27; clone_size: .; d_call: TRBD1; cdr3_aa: CASSTGGAVTEAFF; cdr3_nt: TGTGCCAGCAGTACAGGGGGCGCTGTCACTGAAGCTTTCTTT
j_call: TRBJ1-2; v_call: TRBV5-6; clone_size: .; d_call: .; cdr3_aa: CASSLYGGWSGYGYTF; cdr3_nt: TGTGCCAGCAGCTTGTACGGGGGCTGGTCTGGCTATGGCTACACCTTC
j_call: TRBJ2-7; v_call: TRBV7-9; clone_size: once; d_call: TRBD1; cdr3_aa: CASSLALGQQTYEQYF; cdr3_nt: TGTGCCAGCAGCTTAGCCCTGGGACAGCAGACCTACGAGCAGTACTTC
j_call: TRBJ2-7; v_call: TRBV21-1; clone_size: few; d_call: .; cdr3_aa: CASSKVGTNYEQYF; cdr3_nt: TGTGCCAGCAGCAAAGTGGGCACTAACTACGAGCAGTACTTC
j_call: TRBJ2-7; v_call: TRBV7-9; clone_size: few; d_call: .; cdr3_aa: CAGEDSTYEQYF; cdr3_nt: TGTGCCGGGGAGGATTCAACCTACGAGCAGTACTTC
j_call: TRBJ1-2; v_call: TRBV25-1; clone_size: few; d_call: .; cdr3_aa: CASSEWGGYGYGYTF; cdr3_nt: TGTGCCAGCAGTGAATGGGGGGGTTATGGCTATGGCTACACCTTC
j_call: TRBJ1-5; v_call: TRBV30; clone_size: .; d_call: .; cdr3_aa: CAWSVPNGWEAQHF; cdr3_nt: TGTGCCTGGAGTGTACCAAACGGATGGGAAGCCCAGCATTTT
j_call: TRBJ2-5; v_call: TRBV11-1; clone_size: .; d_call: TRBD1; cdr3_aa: CASSLVDRGEETQYF; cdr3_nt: TGTGCCAGCAGCTTAGTGGACAGGGGGGAAGAGACCCAGTACTTC
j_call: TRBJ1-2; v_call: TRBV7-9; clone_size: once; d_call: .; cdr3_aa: CASGLGYLANYGYTF; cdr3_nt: TGTGCCAGCGGATTAGGGTATCTAGCTAACTATGGCTACACCTTC
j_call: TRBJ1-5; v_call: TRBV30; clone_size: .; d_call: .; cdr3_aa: CAWSVPGVAQPQHF; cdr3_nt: TGTGCCTGGAGTGTCCCGGGAGTCGCTCAGCCCCAGCATTTT
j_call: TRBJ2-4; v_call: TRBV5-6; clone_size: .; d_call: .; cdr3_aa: CASSRRQALGYF; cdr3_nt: TGTGCCAGCAGCAGAAGACAGGCCCTGGGGTACTTC
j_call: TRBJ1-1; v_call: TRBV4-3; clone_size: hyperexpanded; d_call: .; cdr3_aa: CASSFWGAGDMNTEAFF; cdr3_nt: TGCGCCAGCAGCTTCTGGGGGGCAGGGGACATGAACACTGAAGCTTTCTTT
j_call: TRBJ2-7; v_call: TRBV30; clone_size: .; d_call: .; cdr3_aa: CAWRLASSLREQYF; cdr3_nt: TGTGCCTGGAGATTAGCTTCGTCATTACGCGAGCAGTACTTC
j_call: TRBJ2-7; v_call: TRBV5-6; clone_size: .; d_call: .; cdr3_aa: CASEIEGRSYEQYF; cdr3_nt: TGTGCCAGCGAAATAGAGGGGAGGTCCTACGAGCAGTACTTC
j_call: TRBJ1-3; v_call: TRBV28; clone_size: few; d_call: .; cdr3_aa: CASSFHRGSGNTIYF; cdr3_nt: TGTGCCAGCAGTTTCCATCGAGGCTCTGGAAACACCATATATTTT
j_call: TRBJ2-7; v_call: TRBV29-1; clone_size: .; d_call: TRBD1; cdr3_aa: CSVEGQGPPYEQYF; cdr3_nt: TGCAGCGTTGAAGGACAGGGGCCTCCCTACGAGCAGTACTTC
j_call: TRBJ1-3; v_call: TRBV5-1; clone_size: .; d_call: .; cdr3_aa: CASSEGTGNTIYF; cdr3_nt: TGCGCCAGCAGTGAGGGCACTGGAAACACCATATATTTT
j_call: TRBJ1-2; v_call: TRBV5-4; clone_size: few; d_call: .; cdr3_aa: CASSSDWTYGYTF; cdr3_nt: TGTGCCAGCAGCTCGGACTGGACGTATGGCTACACCTTC
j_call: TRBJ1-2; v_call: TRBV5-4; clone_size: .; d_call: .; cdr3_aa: CASSSESAFNYGYTF; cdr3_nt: TGTGCCAGCAGCTCCGAATCGGCCTTTAACTATGGCTACACCTTC